Listed below are T cell receptor beta chains from one sample, sequenced in a study of T-cell reconstitution after alpha-beta-depleted transplantation in children. MiXCR, run by TCRdb on the PCR reads, gives a single entry per CDR3 protein. Among just under 550,000 distinct CDR3 sequences, 18% were seen once, and the ten largest hold approximately 3%. The sample consisted of PBMCs from the stem cell graft donor, taken from the stem cell graft. Receptors were obtained from a human donor who donated a stem cell graft to a child with acute lymphoblastic leukemia. Each CDR3 is given with its conserved first and last residue. Fields, in order: V gene, D gene, J gene, clone size, CDR3 DNA, CDR3 protein. A D gene is named only where the DNA matches it firmly. Not every row has a clone size; where given, it reads once, few, many or a size class.

V: TRBV29-1; D: -; J: TRBJ2-3; size: -; DNA: TGCAGCGTTGAACGACGCACAGATACGCAGTATTTT; CDR3: CSVERRTDTQYF
V: TRBV10-3; D: -; J: TRBJ1-1; size: -; DNA: TGTGCCATCAGTGAGGGTCAGTTAGACACTGAAGCTTTCTTT; CDR3: CAISEGQLDTEAFF
V: TRBV12-3/TRBV12-4; D: TRBD1; J: TRBJ2-1; size: -; DNA: TGTGCCAGCAACGGGATTGGACAGGGGGCGTACGATGAGCAGTTCTTC; CDR3: CASNGIGQGAYDEQFF
V: TRBV10-3; D: -; J: TRBJ1-1; size: -; DNA: TGTGCCATCAGTGAGGGGGCAGACACTGAAGCTTTCTTT; CDR3: CAISEGADTEAFF
V: TRBV27; D: -; J: TRBJ2-2; size: few; DNA: TGTGCCAGCAGTTTAGGTCCAGGCGGGGAGCTGTTTTTT; CDR3: CASSLGPGGELFF
V: TRBV27; D: TRBD2; J: TRBJ2-7; size: -; DNA: TGTGCCAGCAGTTTCTCAGCGGGGCCCGCCTACGAGCAGTACTTC; CDR3: CASSFSAGPAYEQYF
V: TRBV7-9; D: TRBD1; J: TRBJ1-1; size: -; DNA: TGTGCCAGCAGCTCGTACAGGGGGGTTGACACTGAAGCTTTCTTT; CDR3: CASSSYRGVDTEAFF
V: TRBV12-3/TRBV12-4; D: TRBD1; J: TRBJ2-1; size: few; DNA: TGTGCCAGCAGTACCGGGACAGGGGTCATTGAGCAGTTCTTC; CDR3: CASSTGTGVIEQFF
V: TRBV6-1; D: -; J: TRBJ2-1; size: few; DNA: TGTGCCAGCAGTGCAAACTCGAACCGTGGAAATGAGCAGTTCTTC; CDR3: CASSANSNRGNEQFF
V: TRBV9; D: TRBD1; J: TRBJ2-3; size: few; DNA: TGTGCCAGCAGCGGAGGACAGGGGGCCGTGAGGCGAGATACGCAGTATTTT; CDR3: CASSGGQGAVRRDTQYF
V: TRBV29-1; D: -; J: TRBJ1-2; size: -; DNA: TGCAGCGTCCCCTCGGGGGGCCCGAAGGGGTATGGCTACACCTTC; CDR3: CSVPSGGPKGYGYTF
V: TRBV4-2; D: TRBD2; J: TRBJ2-1; size: -; DNA: TGTGCCAGCAGCCAAACCCCTAGCGGGTTCCGCTACAATGAGCAGTTCTTC; CDR3: CASSQTPSGFRYNEQFF
V: TRBV5-1; D: -; J: TRBJ2-2; size: -; DNA: TGCGCCAGCAGCCTCTATATCGGGGAGCTGTTTTTT; CDR3: CASSLYIGELFF
V: TRBV27; D: -; J: TRBJ1-6; size: -; DNA: TGTGCCAGCAGTTTCCCAGGTTACTCACCCCTCCACTTT; CDR3: CASSFPGYSPLHF
V: TRBV20-1; D: -; J: TRBJ2-7; size: few; DNA: TGCAGTGCTAGATTTTGGGAACGCGAGCAGTACTTC; CDR3: CSARFWEREQYF